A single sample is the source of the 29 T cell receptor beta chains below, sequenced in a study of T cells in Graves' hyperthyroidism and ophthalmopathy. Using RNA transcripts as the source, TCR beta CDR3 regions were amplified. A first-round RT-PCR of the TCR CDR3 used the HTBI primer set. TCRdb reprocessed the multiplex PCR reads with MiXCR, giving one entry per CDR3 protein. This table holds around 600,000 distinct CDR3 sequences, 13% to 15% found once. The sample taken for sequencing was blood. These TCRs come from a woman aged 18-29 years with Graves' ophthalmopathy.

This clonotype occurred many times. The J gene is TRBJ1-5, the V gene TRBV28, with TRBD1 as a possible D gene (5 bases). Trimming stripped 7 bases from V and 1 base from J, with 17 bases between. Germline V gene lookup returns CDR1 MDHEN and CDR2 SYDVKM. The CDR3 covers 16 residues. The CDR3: CASTLSRGGSNQPQHF. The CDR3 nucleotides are TGTGCCAGCACCTTATCTAGGGGCGGAAGCAATCAGCCCCAGCATTTT.

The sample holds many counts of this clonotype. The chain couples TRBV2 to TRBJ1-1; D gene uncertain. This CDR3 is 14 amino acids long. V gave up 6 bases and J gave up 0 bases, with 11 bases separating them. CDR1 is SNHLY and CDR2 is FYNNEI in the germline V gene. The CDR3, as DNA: TGTGCCAGCAGGCCGCGTGCTTTGAACACTGAAGCTTTCTTT. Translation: CASRPRALNTEAFF. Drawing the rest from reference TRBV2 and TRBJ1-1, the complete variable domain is EPEVTQTPSHQVTQMGQEVILRCVPISNHLYFYWYRQILGQKVEFLVSFYNNEISEKSEIFDDQFSVERPDGSNFTLKIRSTKLEDSAMYFCASRPRALNTEAFFGQGTRLTVV.

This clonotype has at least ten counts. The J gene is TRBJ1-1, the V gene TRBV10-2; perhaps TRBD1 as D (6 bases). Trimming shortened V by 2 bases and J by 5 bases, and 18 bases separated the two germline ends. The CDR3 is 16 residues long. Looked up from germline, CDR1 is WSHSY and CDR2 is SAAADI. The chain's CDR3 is CASSEPGTGAQTEAFF. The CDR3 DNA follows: TGCGCCAGCAGTGAGCCAGGCACGGGGGCCCAAACTGAAGCTTTCTTT.

In nucleotides, the CDR3 is TGCGCCAGCAGCCAAGATACCAGTCTGGGACTTCCAAATTACGAGCAGTACTTC. The encoded protein is CASSQDTSLGLPNYEQYF. The rearrangement uses TRBV4-3 and TRBJ2-7; TRBD2 might be the D (6 bases). Trimming cost V 0 bases and J 4 bases, with 22 bases left between them. Germline CDR1 LGHNA, CDR2 YSLEER. This CDR3 has 18 amino acids.

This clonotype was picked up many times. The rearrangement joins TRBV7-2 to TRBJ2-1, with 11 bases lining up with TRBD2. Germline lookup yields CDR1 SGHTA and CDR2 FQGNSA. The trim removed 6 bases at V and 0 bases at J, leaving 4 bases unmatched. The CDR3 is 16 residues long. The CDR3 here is CASRRTSGSSYNEQFF. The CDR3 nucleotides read TGTGCCAGCAGGCGTACTAGCGGGAGCTCCTACAATGAGCAGTTCTTC.

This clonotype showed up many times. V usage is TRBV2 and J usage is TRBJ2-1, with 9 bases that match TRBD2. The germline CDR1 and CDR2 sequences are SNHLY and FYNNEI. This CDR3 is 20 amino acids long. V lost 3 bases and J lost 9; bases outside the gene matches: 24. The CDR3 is CASSDFKVAGDLIRIGEQFF. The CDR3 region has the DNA TGTGCCAGCAGTGACTTTAAGGTAGCGGGAGATCTCATTCGGATAGGTGAGCAGTTCTTC.

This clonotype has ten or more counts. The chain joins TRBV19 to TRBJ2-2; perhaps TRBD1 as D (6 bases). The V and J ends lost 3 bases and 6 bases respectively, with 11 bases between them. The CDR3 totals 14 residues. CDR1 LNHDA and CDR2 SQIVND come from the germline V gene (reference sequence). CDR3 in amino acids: CASSIQGGPGELFF. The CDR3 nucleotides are TGTGCCAGTAGTATTCAAGGGGGTCCCGGGGAGCTGTTTTTT.

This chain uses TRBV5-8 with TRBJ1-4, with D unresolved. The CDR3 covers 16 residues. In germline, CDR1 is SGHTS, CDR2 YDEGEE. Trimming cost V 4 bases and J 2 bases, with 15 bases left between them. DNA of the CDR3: TGTGCCAGCAGCCCTCCGACCCCCGGGACTAATGAAAAACTGTTTTTT. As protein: CASSPPTPGTNEKLFF.

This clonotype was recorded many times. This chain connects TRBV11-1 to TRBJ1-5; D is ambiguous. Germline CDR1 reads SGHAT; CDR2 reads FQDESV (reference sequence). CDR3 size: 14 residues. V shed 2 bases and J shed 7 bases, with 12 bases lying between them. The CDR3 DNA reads TGTGCCAGCAGCTTAATGCTGGGTACACAGCCCCAGCATTTT. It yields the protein CASSLMLGTQPQHF.

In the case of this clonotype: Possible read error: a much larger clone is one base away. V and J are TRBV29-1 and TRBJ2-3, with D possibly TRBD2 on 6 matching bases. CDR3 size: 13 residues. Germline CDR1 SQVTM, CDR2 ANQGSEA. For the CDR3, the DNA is TGCGGCGTTGTGCGGGACCCCACAGATACGCAGTATTTT. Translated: CGVVRDPTDTQYF.

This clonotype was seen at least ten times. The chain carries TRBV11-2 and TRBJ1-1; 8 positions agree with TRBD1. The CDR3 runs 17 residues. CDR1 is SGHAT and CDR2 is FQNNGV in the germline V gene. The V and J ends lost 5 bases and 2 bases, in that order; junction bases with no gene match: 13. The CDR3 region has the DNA TGTGCCAGCAGCCCGACAGGGGCCATCAATTTAAACACTGAAGCTTTCTTT. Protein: CASSPTGAINLNTEAFF.

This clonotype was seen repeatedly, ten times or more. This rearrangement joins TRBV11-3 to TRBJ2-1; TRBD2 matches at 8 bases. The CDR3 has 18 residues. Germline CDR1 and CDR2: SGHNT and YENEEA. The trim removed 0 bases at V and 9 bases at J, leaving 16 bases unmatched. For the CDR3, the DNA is TGTGCCAGCAGCTTAGAGATTTATACTAGCGGAACCGGGGGTGAGCAGTTCTTC. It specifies CASSLEIYTSGTGGEQFF.

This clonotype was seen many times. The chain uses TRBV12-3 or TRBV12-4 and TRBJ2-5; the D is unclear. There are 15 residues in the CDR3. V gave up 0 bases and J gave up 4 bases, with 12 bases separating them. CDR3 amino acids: CASSLAGWVGETQYF. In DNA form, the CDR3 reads TGTGCCAGCAGTTTAGCCGGGTGGGTCGGAGAGACCCAGTACTTC.

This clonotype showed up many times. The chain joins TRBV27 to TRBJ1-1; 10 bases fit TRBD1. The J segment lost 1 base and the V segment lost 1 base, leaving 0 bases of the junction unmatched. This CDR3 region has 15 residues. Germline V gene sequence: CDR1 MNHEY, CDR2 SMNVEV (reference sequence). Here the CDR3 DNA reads TGTGCCAGCAGTTTATGGGACAGGGGGAACACTGAAGCTTTCTTT. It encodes CASSLWDRGNTEAFF.

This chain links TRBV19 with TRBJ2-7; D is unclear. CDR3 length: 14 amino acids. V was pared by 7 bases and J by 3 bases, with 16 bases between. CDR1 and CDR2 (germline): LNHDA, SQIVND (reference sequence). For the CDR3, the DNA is TGTGCCAGTACTCCCGGGTCATTCGGCTACGAGCAGTACTTC. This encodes CASTPGSFGYEQYF.

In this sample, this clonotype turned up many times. CDR3 in amino acids: CASSPTTSGSTDTQYF. The CDR3 nucleotides are TGTGCCAGCAGCCCGACCACTAGCGGGTCCACAGATACGCAGTATTTT. This chain uses TRBV5-4 with TRBJ2-3; 9 positions match TRBD2. This CDR3 has 16 residues. Germline CDR1 is SGHNT and CDR2 is YYREEE (reference sequence). The trim removed 4 bases at V and 2 bases at J, leaving 8 bases unmatched. The full variable domain, with the rest looked up from reference TRBV5-4 and TRBJ2-3, is ETGVTQSPTHLIKTRGQQVTLRCSSQSGHNTVSWYQQALGQGPQFIFQYYREEENGRGNFPPRFSGLQFPNYSSELNVNALELDDSALYLCASSPTTSGSTDTQYFGPGTRLTVL.

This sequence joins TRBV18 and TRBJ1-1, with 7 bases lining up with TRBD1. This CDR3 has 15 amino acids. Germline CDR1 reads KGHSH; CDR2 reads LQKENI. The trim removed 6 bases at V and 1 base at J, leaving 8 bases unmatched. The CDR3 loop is CASSLRQGSNTEAFF. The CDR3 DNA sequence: TGTGCCAGCTCCCTCCGACAGGGATCGAACACTGAAGCTTTCTTT.

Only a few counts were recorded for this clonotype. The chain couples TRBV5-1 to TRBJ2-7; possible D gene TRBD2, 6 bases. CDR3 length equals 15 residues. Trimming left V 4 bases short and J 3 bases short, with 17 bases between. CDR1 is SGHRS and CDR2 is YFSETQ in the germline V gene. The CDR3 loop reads CASSPRLVGDYEQYF. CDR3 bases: TGCGCCAGCAGCCCCAGACTAGTGGGGGACTACGAGCAGTACTTC.

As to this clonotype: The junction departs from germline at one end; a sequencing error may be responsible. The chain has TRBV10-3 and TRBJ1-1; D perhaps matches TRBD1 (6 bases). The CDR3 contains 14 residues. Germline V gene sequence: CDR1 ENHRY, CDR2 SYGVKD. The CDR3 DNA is TGTGCGGGTCGGGCCAGGGGATCGGACACTAAAGCTTTCTTT. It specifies CAGRARGSDTKAFF.

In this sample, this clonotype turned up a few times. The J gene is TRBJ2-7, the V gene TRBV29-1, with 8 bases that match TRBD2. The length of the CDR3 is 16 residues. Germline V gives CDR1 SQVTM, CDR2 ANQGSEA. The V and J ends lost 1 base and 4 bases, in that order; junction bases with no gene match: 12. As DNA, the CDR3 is TGCAGCGTTGAAGGAGCCAGCGGGAGTATGGGATACGAGCAGTACTTC. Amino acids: CSVEGASGSMGYEQYF.

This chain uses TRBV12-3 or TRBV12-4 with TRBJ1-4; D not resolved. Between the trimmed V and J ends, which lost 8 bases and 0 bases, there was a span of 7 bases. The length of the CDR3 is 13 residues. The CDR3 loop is CASSGSTNEKLFF. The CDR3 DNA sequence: TGTGCCAGCTCGGGGTCAACTAATGAAAAACTGTTTTTT.

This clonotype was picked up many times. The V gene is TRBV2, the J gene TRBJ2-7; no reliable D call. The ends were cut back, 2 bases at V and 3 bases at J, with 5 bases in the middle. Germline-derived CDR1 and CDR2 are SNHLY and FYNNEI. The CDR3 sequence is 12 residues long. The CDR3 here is CASSESSYEQYF. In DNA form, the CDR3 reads TGTGCCAGCAGTGAAAGCAGCTACGAGCAGTACTTC.

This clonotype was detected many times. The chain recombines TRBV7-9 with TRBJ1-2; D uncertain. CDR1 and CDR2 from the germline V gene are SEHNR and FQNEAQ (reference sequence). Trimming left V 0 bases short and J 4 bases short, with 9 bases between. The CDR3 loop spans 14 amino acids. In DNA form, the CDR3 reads TGTGCCAGCAGCTTAGCGGTGGGAAGCTATGGCTACACCTTC. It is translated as CASSLAVGSYGYTF. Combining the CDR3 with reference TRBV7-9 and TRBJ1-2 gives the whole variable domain DTGVSQNPRHKITKRGQNVTFRCDPISEHNRLYWYRQTLGQGPEFLTYFQNEAQLEKSRLLSDRFSAERPKGSFSTLEIQRTEQGDSAMYLCASSLAVGSYGYTFGSGTRLTVV.

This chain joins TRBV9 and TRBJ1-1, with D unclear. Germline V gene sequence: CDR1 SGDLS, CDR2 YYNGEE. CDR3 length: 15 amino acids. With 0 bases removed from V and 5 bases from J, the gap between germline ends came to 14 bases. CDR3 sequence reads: CASSVVVGVETEAFF. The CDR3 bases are TGTGCCAGCAGCGTAGTGGTCGGGGTAGAAACTGAAGCTTTCTTT.

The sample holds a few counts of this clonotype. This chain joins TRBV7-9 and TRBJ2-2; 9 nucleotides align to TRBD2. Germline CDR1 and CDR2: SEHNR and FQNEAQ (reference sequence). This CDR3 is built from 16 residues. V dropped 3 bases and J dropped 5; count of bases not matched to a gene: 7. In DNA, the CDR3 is TGTGCCAGCAGCTTCCGTAGCGGGAGCGGGACCGGGGAGCTGTTTTTT. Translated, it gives CASSFRSGSGTGELFF. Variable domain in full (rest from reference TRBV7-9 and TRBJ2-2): DTGVSQNPRHKITKRGQNVTFRCDPISEHNRLYWYRQTLGQGPEFLTYFQNEAQLEKSRLLSDRFSAERPKGSFSTLEIQRTEQGDSAMYLCASSFRSGSGTGELFFGEGSRLTVL.

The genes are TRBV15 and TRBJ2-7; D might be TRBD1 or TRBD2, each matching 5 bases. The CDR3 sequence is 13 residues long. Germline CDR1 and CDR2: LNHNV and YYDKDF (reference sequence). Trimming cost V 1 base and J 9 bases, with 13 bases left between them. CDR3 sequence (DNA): TGTGCCACCAGCAGAGGAGACCGGGACCCGCAGTACTTC. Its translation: CATSRGDRDPQYF.

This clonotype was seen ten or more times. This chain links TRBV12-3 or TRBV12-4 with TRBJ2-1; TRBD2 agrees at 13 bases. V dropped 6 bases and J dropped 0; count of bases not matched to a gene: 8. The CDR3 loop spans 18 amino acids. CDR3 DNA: TGTGCCAGCAGCTACCGGGGACTAGCGGGAAGCTCCTACAATGAGCAGTTCTTC. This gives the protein CASSYRGLAGSSYNEQFF.

In nucleotides, the CDR3 is TGTGCCAGCTCACCGATTTCTAGCGGCTTGAATGAGCAGTTCTTC. Its translation is CASSPISSGLNEQFF. The chain employs TRBV18 and TRBJ2-1; 7 bases align to TRBD2. Germline CDR1 KGHSH, CDR2 LQKENI. The CDR3 is 15 amino acids. Trimming cost V 3 bases and J 7 bases; bases outside gene matches: 9.

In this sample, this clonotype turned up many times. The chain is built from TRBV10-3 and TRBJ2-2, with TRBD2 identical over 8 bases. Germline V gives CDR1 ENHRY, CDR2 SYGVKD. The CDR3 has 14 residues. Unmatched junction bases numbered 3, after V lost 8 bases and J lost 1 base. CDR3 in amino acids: CAIREGQNTGELFF. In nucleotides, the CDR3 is TGTGCCATCCGGGAGGGTCAGAACACCGGGGAGCTGTTTTTT.